These 13 T cell receptor beta chains share one sample of origin, sequenced in a study of T cells in Graves' hyperthyroidism and ophthalmopathy. TCR beta CDR3 sequences were amplified from RNA transcripts. Carried out on the TCR CDR3, a first-round RT-PCR used the HTBI primer set. TCRdb independently ran MiXCR on the multiplex PCR reads; one entry per CDR3 protein. The sample consists of approximately 570,000 distinct CDR3 sequences, 20% of them appearing once. The specimen sequenced was blood. Receptors were obtained from a man aged 35 to 55 with Graves' ophthalmopathy.

This clonotype was counted a few times. The chain has TRBV20-1 and TRBJ1-5; D gene unclear. Germline values: CDR1 DFQATT, CDR2 SNEGSKA (reference sequence). V gave up 5 bases and J gave up 11 bases, with 19 bases separating them. The CDR3 length is 13 residues. CDR3 in DNA: TGCAGTGCTGGAGCCCCCGGTGGGAGTGCCCAGCATTTT. Protein product: CSAGAPGGSAQHF.

This clonotype was detected a few times. The chain uses TRBV7-2 and TRBJ2-1; 11 nucleotides match TRBD2. This CDR3 region has 17 residues. Germline CDR1 and CDR2: SGHTA and FQGNSA. With 9 bases clipped from V and 0 bases from J, the junction kept 10 bases outside the gene matches. CDR3 coding DNA: TGTGCCAGTGGGAGGACTAGCGGGTTTAGCTCCTACAATGAGCAGTTCTTC. Translation: CASGRTSGFSSYNEQFF.

The V gene is TRBV5-1, the J gene TRBJ2-2, with 8 bases aligning to TRBD2. V lost 3 bases to trimming and J lost 7 bases; unmatched junction nucleotides: 11. Germline loops: CDR1 SGHRS, CDR2 YFSETQ. There are 16 residues in the CDR3. The CDR3 nucleotides are TGCGCCAGCAGCTCTAGACTAGCGTCAGTTTACGGGGAGCTGTTTTTT. Its translation: CASSSRLASVYGELFF.

The chain is built from TRBV30 and TRBJ2-4; TRBD2 agrees at 8 bases. The length of the CDR3 is 16 residues. V trimming: 3 bases; J trimming: 2 bases; junction bases outside the gene matches: 9. The germline gives CDR1 GTSNPN, CDR2 SVGIG (reference sequence). The CDR3 region has the DNA TGTGCCTGGAGCCGGGAGGGAAAGGCTTCCAAAAACATTCAGTACTTC. Protein sequence: CAWSREGKASKNIQYF. The full variable domain, with the rest looked up from reference TRBV30 and TRBJ2-4, is SQTIHQWPATLVQPVGSPLSLECTVEGTSNPNLYWYRQAAGRGLQLLFYSVGIGQISSEVPQNLSASRPQDRQFILSSKKLLLSDSGFYLCAWSREGKASKNIQYFGAGTRLSVL.

This chain connects TRBV19 to TRBJ1-3; D ambiguous. Trimming cost V 9 bases and J 0 bases, with 12 bases left between them. Germline CDR1 is LNHDA and CDR2 is SQIVND (reference sequence). The CDR3 has 14 amino acids. The CDR3 here is CASHGPYSGNTIYF. DNA for the CDR3: TGTGCCAGCCACGGGCCTTACTCTGGAAACACCATATATTTT.

The chain couples TRBV10-3 to TRBJ2-3; D gene unclear. Trimming pared 10 bases from V and 2 bases from J, leaving 19 bases between. Germline values: CDR1 ENHRY, CDR2 SYGVKD. The CDR3 is made up of 15 amino acids. This CDR3 reads CATLTAAPNTDTQYF. CDR3 DNA sequence: TGTGCCACCCTCACGGCAGCACCGAACACAGATACGCAGTATTTT.

Points on this clonotype: One base away lies a much larger clone, so this may be a sequencing read error. The chain combines TRBV6-1 with TRBJ2-5; 7 nucleotides line up with TRBD1. The CDR3 length is 18 residues. The germline V gene has CDR1 MNHNS and CDR2 SASEGT. The CDR3 nucleotides are TGTGCCAGCAGCGAGACCCCTGGACAGGAGAGCTACCAAAAGACCCAGTACTTC. Translating it yields CASSETPGQESYQKTQYF.

This chain connects TRBV4-1 to TRBJ2-7; 8 bases line up with TRBD1. The CDR3 is 15 residues long. The germline gives CDR1 MGHRA, CDR2 YSYEKL. The V gene end was trimmed by 0 bases and the J gene end by 6 bases; junction bases not matched to a gene: 7. In DNA form, the CDR3 reads TGCGCCAGCAGCCAAGAGACAGGGGCGAGGATCGAGCAGTACTTC. It codes for CASSQETGARIEQYF.

The sample holds a few counts of this clonotype. This chain joins TRBV20-1 and TRBJ2-2; no clear D gene. The CDR3 sequence is 13 residues long. The germline CDR1 and CDR2 sequences are DFQATT and SNEGSKA (reference sequence). V was shortened by 0 bases and J by 4 bases, with 6 bases between the two germline ends. The CDR3 loop reads CSARDLRTGELFF. Written as DNA, the CDR3 is TGCAGTGCTAGAGATCTACGCACCGGGGAGCTGTTTTTT.

This clonotype was counted a single time. CDR3 DNA sequence: TGCAGTGCTAGAAGGTTCCTCCGCTCTCACAATGAGCAGTTCTTC. This translates into CSARRFLRSHNEQFF. The chain recombines TRBV20-1 with TRBJ2-1; D not certain. Trimming took 2 bases from V and 5 from J, leaving 16 bases between them. There are 15 residues in the CDR3. Germline values: CDR1 DFQATT, CDR2 SNEGSKA (reference sequence).

This clonotype has more than one count but fewer than ten. This sequence joins TRBV18 and TRBJ2-2; D not resolved. The germline V and J ends were trimmed by 5 bases and 3 bases, with 7 bases remaining between them. Germline V gives CDR1 KGHSH, CDR2 LQKENI. This CDR3 is built from 13 residues. The CDR3 nucleotides read TGTGCCAGCTCAGAGGCGTACACCGGGGAGCTGTTTTTT. Encoded protein: CASSEAYTGELFF.

This clonotype was seen at least ten times. The chain carries TRBV20-1 and TRBJ1-6, with 8 positions matching TRBD1. V lost 0 bases to trimming and J lost 7 bases; unmatched junction nucleotides: 5. The CDR3 contains 15 residues. Germline V gene data show CDR1 as DFQATT and CDR2 as SNEGSKA (reference sequence). The CDR3 is CSARDQQGVNSPLHF. The DNA of the CDR3 is TGCAGTGCTAGAGATCAACAGGGGGTAAATTCACCCCTCCACTTT.

This clonotype was detected a few times. This chain connects TRBV14 to TRBJ2-2; 12 nucleotides agree with TRBD2. J was trimmed by 3 bases and V by 4 bases; bases with no gene match: 6. This CDR3 is 17 amino acids long. Germline V CDR1 and CDR2: SGHDN, FVKESK. The CDR3, as DNA: TGTGCCAGCAGCCCCCGACTAGCGGGAGTTCACACCGGGGAGCTGTTTTTT. Its translation: CASSPRLAGVHTGELFF.